The text below deals with one TCR beta chain. This entry comes from a study of blood T cell repertoires in COVID-19. Study as a whole: The United States, Italy and Spain were the sources of the acute and convalescent COVID-19 samples. T cells, B-cell-depleted T cells, or PBMCs provided the cDNA or gDNA that served as material.

The CDR3 contains 14 residues. Germline V gene sequence: CDR1 GTSNPN, CDR2 SVGIG (reference sequence). After removal of 2 bases from V and 3 bases from J, the junction contained 7 bases not matched to a gene. Generated by immunoSEQ multiplex PCR, the TCRdb table keeps only in-frame clones and is missing some. The sample lists 150,000 or so clones; roughly 86% were seen once. This rearrangement joins TRBV30 to TRBJ2-7, with 7 bases matching TRBD1. Sequencing was carried out using peripheral blood. The sequence came from a human donor with acute or convalescent COVID-19. The donor label of this sample is uncertain. CDR3 sequence: CAWSIGAGGYEQYF. CDR3 DNA sequence: TGTGCCTGGAGTATCGGGGCAGGGGGCTACGAGCAGTACTTC.